Described below is a single TCR beta chain sequence and its context. These data come from a study of blood T cell repertoires in COVID-19. About the research overall: The analysed material was cDNA or gDNA that came from T cells, B-cell-depleted T cells, or PBMCs.

This CDR3 region has 14 residues. CDR1 is SQVTM and CDR2 is ANQGSEA in the germline V gene. Between the trimmed V and J ends, which lost 1 base and 4 bases, there was a span of 11 bases. Original handling: Quantification of nucleated cells was approximated via reference gene primer amplification. Generated by immunoSEQ multiplex PCR, the TCRdb table keeps only in-frame clones and is missing some. V, J and clone size were drawn from that table, and D and trimming were deduced from the DNA. Counted here are 410,000 or so clones, about 89% occurring once; the ten biggest clones make up 1.5% to 1.8%. This chain connects TRBV29-1 to TRBJ2-1, with D possibly matching TRBD2 (5 bases). Input material: peripheral blood. The receptor comes from a woman aged 35 to 49 with COVID-19, enrolled during active disease. The CDR3 sequence is CSVEGLADYNEQFF. The CDR3, as DNA: TGCAGCGTTGAAGGTCTAGCAGATTACAATGAGCAGTTCTTC.